This T cell receptor (beta chain) was found in a study of CD8+ T cells in alopecia areata. Study at large: Oral tofacitinib, 5 to 10 mg twice daily, was given in an open-label trial. Patients in the study were on tofacitinib for 6 to 18 months, then off it for 6 months.

Study findings and constraints: Higher clonality than in normal scalp was seen in lesional scalp, especially alopecia totalis/universalis.

Treatment defined: oral pan-JAK inhibitor, 5-10 mg twice daily. From alopecia areata patients, lesional scalp punch biopsies and peripheral blood were collected. cDNA prepared by RNA extraction and subsequent reverse transcription served as the template for sequencing. The assay was immunoSEQ multiplex PCR, and TCRdb's table has in-frame clones only and misses some. The table shows some 150,000 clones, with roughly four fifths occurring only once. Concerning this clone itself: Antigen unknown.

The CDR3 contains 15 residues. Germline V gene lookup returns CDR1 LGHNA and CDR2 YNFKEQ. Unmatched junction bases numbered 13, after V lost 9 bases and J lost 11 bases. Sequenced material: CD8+ T cells sorted from blood, taken at week 4, from a patient treated with tofacitinib. The J gene is TRBJ2-7, the V gene TRBV4-2, with TRBD2 identical over 16 bases. The TCR comes from a human donor with alopecia areata. The CDR3 nucleotides read TGTGCCAGTTCGGACCCGGGACTAGCGGGGGGGCAGAAGTACTTC. Its protein is CASSDPGLAGGQKYF.